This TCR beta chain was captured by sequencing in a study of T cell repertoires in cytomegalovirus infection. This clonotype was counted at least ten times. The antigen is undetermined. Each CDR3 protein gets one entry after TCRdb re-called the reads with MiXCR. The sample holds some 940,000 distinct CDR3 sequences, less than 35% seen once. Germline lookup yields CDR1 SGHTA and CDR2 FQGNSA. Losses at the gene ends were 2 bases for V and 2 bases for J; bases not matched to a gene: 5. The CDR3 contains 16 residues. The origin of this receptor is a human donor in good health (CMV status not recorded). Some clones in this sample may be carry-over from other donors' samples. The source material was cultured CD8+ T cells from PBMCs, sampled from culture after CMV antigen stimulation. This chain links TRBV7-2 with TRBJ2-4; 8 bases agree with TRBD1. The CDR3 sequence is CASSLTTGGSKNIQYF. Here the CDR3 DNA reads TGTGCCAGCAGCTTAACTACAGGGGGTTCCAAAAACATTCAGTACTTC.